Below, 30 T cell receptor beta chains from the same sample are listed, as sequenced in a study of HIV-infected children after antiretroviral therapy interruption. The TCR library was built from RNA with a 3' RACE protocol and unique molecular identifiers. TCRdb used MiXCR to reprocess the 3' RACE reads, holding one entry per CDR3 protein. The sample includes approximately 89,000 distinct CDR3 sequences, around 6.9% seen only once; the top ten take 0.85% to 1.2%. Treatment here: PENTA 11 planned treatment interruption arm or continuous ART arm. Source: CD45RA+ CD4+ T cells from PBMCs, pooled from several time points, taken from a donor given antiretroviral therapy, either interrupted or continuous. The subset denotes: naive CD4+ CD45RA+ CD45RO- T cells. These receptor sequences come from a pool of human donors with HIV.

This clonotype appeared many times. CDR3 bases: TGTGCCAGCAGCTTAGTCGGGACAGTGACCGCAGATACGCAGTATTTT. Amino acid sequence: CASSLVGTVTADTQYF. V usage is TRBV13 and J usage is TRBJ2-3; 7 bases line up with TRBD1. The CDR3 contains 16 residues. The germline V gene has CDR1 PRHDT and CDR2 FYEKMQ (reference sequence). Unmatched junction bases numbered 8, after V lost 1 base and J lost 4 bases.

This clonotype was observed at least ten times. This chain joins TRBV7-8 and TRBJ1-3; D is unresolved. The germline gives CDR1 SGHVS, CDR2 FQNEAQ. The ends were cut back, 1 base at V and 2 bases at J, with 15 bases in the middle. This CDR3 is built from 17 residues. CDR3 loop: CASSLERVVGTGNTIYF. CDR3 nucleotide sequence: TGTGCCAGCAGCTTAGAACGAGTCGTCGGGACTGGAAACACCATATATTTT.

This clonotype was observed at least ten times. V is TRBV27 and J is TRBJ2-1; 9 bases are a match to TRBD2. Per the germline V gene, CDR1 is MNHEY and CDR2 is SMNVEV (reference sequence). Trimming took 5 bases from V and 5 from J; bases not matched to a gene: 4. This CDR3 region has 14 residues. CDR3 residues: CASSRTSENNEQFF. The CDR3 DNA reads as TGTGCCAGCAGTCGGACTAGCGAAAACAATGAGCAGTTCTTC.

This clonotype was seen many times. J is TRBJ2-7 and V is TRBV4-2; the D call may be TRBD1 or TRBD2 (6 bases each). This CDR3 is built from 15 residues. Germline V gene lookup returns CDR1 LGHNA and CDR2 YNFKEQ. The V gene lost 4 bases and the J gene lost 2 bases, with 15 bases spanning the gap. The CDR3 sequence: CASSPRGHEPYEQYF. CDR3 in DNA: TGTGCCAGCAGCCCCCGGGGGCACGAACCCTACGAGCAGTACTTC.

This clonotype was recorded a few times. The CDR3 is CSARRVGPTNTEAFF. The CDR3 coding sequence is TGCAGTGCTAGAAGGGTTGGACCTACGAACACTGAAGCTTTCTTT. V is TRBV20-1 and J is TRBJ1-1; D unclear. The CDR3 has 15 amino acids. Trimming shortened V by 2 bases and J by 1 base, and 14 bases separated the two germline ends. Germline CDR1 and CDR2: DFQATT and SNEGSKA (reference sequence).

At least ten counts were recorded for this clonotype. V gene TRBV19 combines with J gene TRBJ2-1; D is perhaps TRBD1 (5 bases). V was clipped by 2 bases and J by 2 bases, with 13 bases between them. Germline V gene sequence: CDR1 LNHDA, CDR2 SQIVND (reference sequence). The CDR3 length is 16 residues. CDR3 sequence (DNA): TGTGCCAGTAGTATAAGAACCAGGGAAGCCTACAATGAGCAGTTCTTC. Translated, it gives CASSIRTREAYNEQFF.

Ten or more counts support this clonotype. In DNA form, the CDR3 reads TGTGCCAGCAGCCATAGGACAGGACCCACTGAAGCTTTCTTT. Residues: CASSHRTGPTEAFF. V is TRBV6-2 or TRBV6-3 and J is TRBJ1-1, with 7 bases lining up with TRBD1. V dropped 6 bases and J dropped 4; count of bases not matched to a gene: 8. The CDR3 covers 14 residues. Looked up from germline, CDR1 is MNHEY and CDR2 is SVGEGT.

This clonotype was seen repeatedly, ten times or more. The chain has TRBV20-1 and TRBJ2-3; TRBD2 aligns across 10 bases. Germline V gene sequence: CDR1 DFQATT, CDR2 SNEGSKA (reference sequence). This CDR3 contains 17 residues. V gave up 0 bases and J gave up 6 bases; unmatched junction bases: 12. The CDR3, as DNA: TGCAGTGCTAGAGATCCCCAACTAGCGGGGATTTACGATACGCAGTATTTT. Its protein is CSARDPQLAGIYDTQYF.

This clonotype appeared many times. The CDR3 DNA is TGTGCCAGCAGCTTACAACTGGACAGGAACACTGAAGCTTTCTTT. This codes for CASSLQLDRNTEAFF. The chain recombines TRBV7-9 with TRBJ1-1; TRBD1 might be the D (6 bases). V was shortened by 2 bases and J by 1 base, with 11 bases between the two germline ends. The CDR3 has 15 residues. In germline, CDR1 is SEHNR, CDR2 FQNEAQ (reference sequence). The full variable domain, its missing parts supplied by reference TRBV7-9 and TRBJ1-1, is DTGVSQNPRHKITKRGQNVTFRCDPISEHNRLYWYRQTLGQGPEFLTYFQNEAQLEKSRLLSDRFSAERPKGSFSTLEIQRTEQGDSAMYLCASSLQLDRNTEAFFGQGTRLTVV.

This clonotype was recorded at least ten times. The chain uses TRBV27 and TRBJ1-6; D is undetermined. This CDR3 spans 14 amino acids. Germline assignment: CDR1 MNHEY and CDR2 SMNVEV (reference sequence). V lost 3 bases, J lost 6 bases, and 9 bases lay in between. CDR3 protein: CASSFPDGNSPLHF. The CDR3 nucleotides read TGTGCCAGCAGTTTTCCAGACGGTAATTCACCCCTCCACTTT.

This clonotype was recorded a few times. The CDR3 coding sequence is TGTGCCAGCAGTACAGGGGGCCTCTCTGGGGCCAACGTCCTGACTTTC. Protein sequence: CASSTGGLSGANVLTF. V and J are TRBV6-1 and TRBJ2-6; 9 nucleotides match TRBD1. In germline, CDR1 is MNHNS, CDR2 SASEGT. V dropped 5 bases and J dropped 0; count of bases not matched to a gene: 2. CDR3 length equals 16 residues.

The table lists this clonotype with many counts. The chain joins TRBV6-1 to TRBJ2-5, with a tentative D call TRBD2 (6 bases). The germline V gene has CDR1 MNHNS and CDR2 SASEGT. Trimming removed 0 bases at V and 4 bases at J, with 18 bases between. The CDR3 runs to 17 residues. CDR3 residues: CASSEALAQMSRETQYF. The CDR3 DNA sequence: TGTGCCAGCAGTGAAGCGCTAGCGCAGATGAGTCGAGAGACCCAGTACTTC.

Many counts were recorded for this clonotype. The V gene is TRBV12-3 or TRBV12-4, the J gene TRBJ2-7; D not certain. The CDR3 extends over 14 amino acids. V lost 3 bases, J lost 2 bases, and 11 bases lay in between. The CDR3: CASSFKGSTYEQYF. The CDR3 coding sequence is TGTGCCAGCAGTTTCAAGGGCAGTACCTACGAGCAGTACTTC.

Many counts were recorded for this clonotype. The gene calls are TRBV12-3 or TRBV12-4 and TRBJ2-1; D remains ambiguous. The CDR3 is 15 amino acids. Trimming removed 3 bases from V and 3 bases from J, with 12 bases in between. The CDR3 nucleotides read TGTGCCAGCAGTTTTTTAAGAACATTCTACAATGAGCAGTTCTTC. It codes for CASSFLRTFYNEQFF.

This clonotype has at least ten counts. The chain has TRBV6-1 and TRBJ2-4; D gene uncertain. CDR1 and CDR2 from the germline V gene are MNHNS and SASEGT. V was clipped by 6 bases and J by 0 bases, with 9 bases between them. This CDR3 has 14 amino acids. The CDR3 spells CASRPDRAKNIQYF. CDR3 bases: TGTGCCAGCAGACCGGACCGAGCCAAAAACATTCAGTACTTC.

This clonotype was seen ten or more times. CDR3 protein: CASSQVQRTDSNQPQHF. CDR3 nucleotide sequence: TGTGCCAGCAGCCAAGTGCAAAGGACGGATAGCAATCAGCCCCAGCATTTT. The chain recombines TRBV4-2 with TRBJ1-5; D gene unclear. Trimming took off 1 base at V and 0 bases at J, with 13 bases between the two ends. Germline CDR1 and CDR2: LGHNA and YNFKEQ. This CDR3 is 17 amino acids long.

This clonotype came up many times. This chain links TRBV20-1 with TRBJ2-3; no clear D. This CDR3 has 14 residues. Germline assignment: CDR1 DFQATT and CDR2 SNEGSKA (reference sequence). V gave up 5 bases and J gave up 3 bases, with 15 bases separating them. Written as DNA, the CDR3 is TGCAGTGCTTCTGGAACCACTGGGACAGATACGCAGTATTTT. Its protein is CSASGTTGTDTQYF.

This clonotype occurred many times. The CDR3 region is CASKMGYTSYEQYF. The CDR3 nucleotides are TGTGCCAGCAAAATGGGGTATACCTCCTACGAGCAGTACTTC. The gene calls are TRBV2 and TRBJ2-7; no reliable D call. V was clipped by 7 bases and J by 0 bases, with 13 bases between them. The CDR3 loop spans 14 amino acids. Germline lookup yields CDR1 SNHLY and CDR2 FYNNEI.

In its sample, this clonotype was seen many times. J is TRBJ2-1 and V is TRBV6-1; 7 nucleotides agree with TRBD1. This CDR3 comprises 16 residues. Germline V CDR1 and CDR2: MNHNS, SASEGT. The V and J ends lost 4 bases and 3 bases, in that order; junction bases with no gene match: 9. The chain's CDR3 is CASSGQTGKFYNEQFF. The CDR3 bases are TGTGCCAGCAGTGGCCAGACAGGGAAATTCTACAATGAGCAGTTCTTC.

V gene TRBV20-1 combines with J gene TRBJ2-2, with D perhaps TRBD2 (5 bases). With 1 base removed from V and 5 bases from J, the gap between germline ends came to 5 bases. CDR3 length: 12 amino acids. CDR1 is DFQATT, CDR2 SNEGSKA, per germline (reference sequence). The CDR3 loop is CSARAGTGELFF. In DNA form, the CDR3 reads TGCAGTGCTAGAGCGGGAACCGGGGAGCTGTTTTTT.

This clonotype occurred many times. V gene TRBV3-1 combines with J gene TRBJ2-7; 7 bases map to TRBD1. This CDR3 is built from 14 residues. Per germline, CDR1 LGHDT and CDR2 YNNKEL (reference sequence). V dropped 0 bases and J dropped 6; count of bases not matched to a gene: 5. The CDR3 DNA sequence: TGTGCCAGCAGCCAAGAGACAGGGTCGGGCGAGCAGTACTTC. This translates into CASSQETGSGEQYF.

This clonotype was counted at least ten times. V usage is TRBV28 and J usage is TRBJ2-7; a weak D match, TRBD1 (5 bases). Germline V gene lookup returns CDR1 MDHEN and CDR2 SYDVKM. Trimming removed 2 bases from V and 7 bases from J, with 9 bases in between. This CDR3 comprises 12 residues. The CDR3 DNA sequence: TGTGCCAGCAGTTTAGGTTCAGGGGAGCAGTACTTC. As protein: CASSLGSGEQYF.

This clonotype was observed many times. This rearrangement joins TRBV2 to TRBJ1-2; TRBD1 is a possible D gene (5 bases). The CDR3 contains 14 residues. The V gene's germline CDR1 is SNHLY and CDR2 FYNNEI. Trimming cost V 6 bases and J 1 base, with 12 bases left between them. CDR3 DNA: TGTGCCAGCAGGACAGAGCTTGGTAACTATGGCTACACCTTC. Translation gives CASRTELGNYGYTF.

This clonotype appeared many times. This chain links TRBV10-3 with TRBJ2-7; D remains ambiguous. V lost 11 bases and J 12 bases, leaving 14 bases between the germline ends. Germline CDR1 is ENHRY and CDR2 is SYGVKD. The CDR3 spans 9 residues. The CDR3: CAVGSSPYF. As DNA, the CDR3 is TGTGCCGTCGGAAGTTCTCCGTACTTC.

This chain connects TRBV13 to TRBJ2-3; D is unresolved. V lost 5 bases and J 5 bases, leaving 11 bases between the germline ends. CDR3 size: 13 residues. CDR1 and CDR2 (germline): PRHDT, FYEKMQ (reference sequence). CDR3 DNA sequence: TGTGCCAGCAGCCGCACTCCTCAAGATACGCAGTATTTT. Residues: CASSRTPQDTQYF.

This clonotype showed up many times. The V call is TRBV6-4, the J call TRBJ2-7; no firm D call. CDR3 size: 11 residues. CDR1 and CDR2 from the germline V gene are MRHNA and SNTAGT. The ends were cut back, 7 bases at V and 5 bases at J, with 9 bases in the middle. The DNA of the CDR3 is TGTGCCAGCACCCAGTTAGACGAGCAGTACTTC. This translates into CASTQLDEQYF.

This clonotype was found many times. The J gene is TRBJ2-7, the V gene TRBV29-1, with TRBD1 matching 8 bases. CDR1 is SQVTM and CDR2 is ANQGSEA in the germline V gene. The length of the CDR3 is 14 residues. V gave up 7 bases and J gave up 3 bases; unmatched junction bases: 11. This chain's CDR3 is CSAVRQGLIYEQYF. In nucleotides, the CDR3 is TGCAGCGCGGTTCGACAGGGGTTAATCTACGAGCAGTACTTC.

This clonotype was detected ten times or more. The rearrangement joins TRBV29-1 to TRBJ1-1; maybe TRBD1 (5 bases). V lost 4 bases and J lost 0, with 12 bases in between. This CDR3 spans 14 amino acids. The germline gives CDR1 SQVTM, CDR2 ANQGSEA. Written as DNA, the CDR3 is TGCAGCGTTGGTAAGGGGAGGGTGAACACTGAAGCTTTCTTT. The encoded protein is CSVGKGRVNTEAFF.

This clonotype has ten or more counts. The chain recombines TRBV11-3 with TRBJ2-1; D unresolved. The CDR3 totals 14 residues. V lost 1 base and J 3 bases, leaving 7 bases between the germline ends. The germline V gene encodes CDR1 SGHNT and CDR2 YENEEA. CDR3 amino acids: CASSLAWDYNEQFF. CDR3 in DNA: TGTGCCAGCAGCTTAGCCTGGGACTACAATGAGCAGTTCTTC.

In its sample, this clonotype was seen many times. The V and J genes are TRBV29-1 and TRBJ1-3, with D perhaps matching TRBD1 (5 bases). This CDR3 has 13 amino acids. Trimming left V 4 bases short and J 8 bases short, with 15 bases between. Germline-derived CDR1 and CDR2 are SQVTM and ANQGSEA. CDR3 region: CSVGEGPRDTIYF. The CDR3 bases are TGCAGCGTTGGGGAGGGGCCGCGAGACACCATATATTTT.